Below, 10 T cell receptor beta chains from the same sample are listed, as sequenced in a study of cytomegalovirus exposure and HLA in healthy donors. A multiplex PCR was run with 60 Vbeta primers and 13 Jbeta primers. Assay: immunoSEQ multiplex PCR; the TCRdb copy retains only in-frame clones and omits some. The table shows around 94,000 clones, with roughly four fifths occurring only once. Sequenced material: PBMCs. The receptors were gathered from a woman between 40 and 55 years old in good health and CMV-seropositive.

V usage is TRBV11-1 and J usage is TRBJ1-1; 8 bases match TRBD1. The V and J ends lost 5 bases and 1 base, in that order; junction bases with no gene match: 6. Germline CDR1 and CDR2: SGHAT and FQDESV (reference sequence). This CDR3 spans 15 amino acids. The CDR3, as DNA: TGTGCCAGCAGCCCCAGGGGGCTTGGGAACACTGAAGCTTTCTTT. Its protein is CASSPRGLGNTEAFF.

The rearrangement links TRBV5-1 to TRBJ2-7; no definite D call. The CDR3 is 14 residues long. Germline lookup yields CDR1 SGHRS and CDR2 YFSETQ. Trimming took off 0 bases at V and 6 bases at J, with 13 bases between the two ends. The CDR3 coding sequence is TGCGCCAGCAGCTTGGGTCTAGAGGCACGCGAGCAGTACTTC. It encodes CASSLGLEAREQYF. Supplemented by reference TRBV5-1 and TRBJ2-7, the full variable domain reads KAGVTQTPRYLIKTRGQQVTLSCSPISGHRSVSWYQQTPGQGLQFLFEYFSETQRNKGNFPGRFSGRQFSNSRSEMNVSTLELGDSALYLCASSLGLEAREQYFGPGTRLTVT.

This chain joins TRBV30 and TRBJ2-1, with D unclear. This CDR3 has 13 amino acids. Between the trimmed V and J ends, which lost 2 bases and 6 bases, there was a span of 11 bases. Germline CDR1 reads GTSNPN; CDR2 reads SVGIG (reference sequence). The CDR3 DNA follows: TGTGCCTGGAGTTTTCAAAGAGGCAATGAGCAGTTCTTC. Its protein is CAWSFQRGNEQFF.

This clone was seen a handful of times. The chain couples TRBV20-1 to TRBJ2-7; 9 positions match TRBD2. This CDR3 contains 10 residues. CDR1 is DFQATT, CDR2 SNEGSKA, per germline (reference sequence). The V segment lost 3 bases and the J segment 12 bases; nucleotides outside the gene matches: 3. CDR3 in DNA: TGCAGTGCTAGGGGCGGGGGGGCGTACTTC. It specifies CSARGGGAYF.

The rearrangement joins TRBV7-3 to TRBJ2-3, with 10 nucleotides matching TRBD2. J lost 5 bases, V lost 4 bases, and 6 bases had no gene match. Germline loops: CDR1 SGHTA, CDR2 FQGTGA. The CDR3 spans 15 residues. CDR3: CASSSGTSAVDTQYF. The CDR3 nucleotides are TGTGCCAGCAGCTCCGGGACTAGCGCGGTAGATACGCAGTATTTT.

This chain joins TRBV9 and TRBJ2-3, with D possibly TRBD2 on 5 matching bases. With 4 bases removed from V and 3 bases from J, the gap between germline ends came to 21 bases. This CDR3 is built from 17 residues. Germline V CDR1 and CDR2: SGDLS, YYNGEE. The CDR3 loop is CASSRRLGVGGTDTQYF. CDR3 DNA sequence: TGTGCCAGCAGCCGTCGCCTTGGTGTAGGAGGTACAGATACGCAGTATTTT.

Worth noting for this clone: A junction boundary mismatches the germline segment, possibly from a read error. The sample holds other DNA sequences that translate to the same CDR3. This chain links TRBV18 with TRBJ1-1; D call uncertain. Germline lookup yields CDR1 KGHSH and CDR2 LQKENI. The CDR3 is 14 amino acids. CDR3 bases: TGTGCCAGCTCACCACCGGCCCGGGTCACTGAGGCTTTCTTT. It yields the protein CASSPPARVTEAFF.

This rearrangement joins TRBV6-4 to TRBJ2-4, with D unresolved. Trimming took 7 bases from V and 12 from J, leaving 22 bases between them. This CDR3 has 14 amino acids. Germline CDR1 is MRHNA and CDR2 is SNTAGT. CDR3 coding DNA: TGTGCCAGCATAAACCTCCCGGTAGCCCTTGCTCAGTACTTC. This sequence encodes CASINLPVALAQYF.

The genes are TRBV5-4 and TRBJ2-7; TRBD2 matches at 12 bases. CDR3 length equals 16 residues. V lost 0 bases, J lost 1 base, and 2 bases stayed unmatched. Germline lookup yields CDR1 SGHNT and CDR2 YYREEE (reference sequence). The CDR3 DNA is TGTGCCAGCAGCTTGGGAGGACTAGCGGGATCCTACGAGCAGTACTTC. Its translation: CASSLGGLAGSYEQYF.

The chain employs TRBV7-2 and TRBJ2-7; 7 bases map to TRBD2. Trimming took 3 bases from V and 5 from J; bases not matched to a gene: 7. The CDR3 is 14 amino acids. Germline V gives CDR1 SGHTA, CDR2 FQGNSA. CDR3 sequence (DNA): TGTGCCAGCAGCTTCGGCGGGAGCATCCACGAGCAGTACTTC. This gives the protein CASSFGGSIHEQYF.